This T cell receptor (beta chain) was sequenced for a study of T cells after yellow fever vaccination. Study findings and constraints: Subsequent booster samples again held most clones from primary vaccination (96% CD4, roughly 91% CD8). When the response was secondary, it was weaker but reached its peak faster, day 5 versus 15. Although most clonotypes did not, a small share appeared in both CD4 and CD8 compartments.

The CDR3 length is 13 residues. The germline CDR1 and CDR2 sequences are SGHTA and FQGTGA. The sample holds many counts of this clonotype. What it binds is unknown. Germline and junction disagree at one end, which may indicate a read error. TCRdb reanalysed the 5' RACE reads using MiXCR and keeps one entry per CDR3 protein. The data contain some 110,000 distinct CDR3 sequences, roughly 7.9% of them seen just once; the ten biggest clones take up approximately 2.7%. The origin of this receptor is a man aged 18 to 29 who received the YFV17D yellow fever vaccine. The chain links TRBV7-3 to TRBJ2-1; 12 nucleotides agree with TRBD2. Here the sequenced sample was CD4+ T cells sorted from PBMCs, taken 35 to 50 days after the first yellow fever vaccination. The CDR3 nucleotides read TGTGCCAGCAGCTCTGCTAGCGGGGGGGCCGGAGTCTTC. Translating gives CASSSASGGAGVF.